The rows below give T cell receptor beta chains drawn from one sample of a study of blood T cells in healthy people across ages. TCRdb passed the 5' RACE reads through MiXCR, listing each CDR3 protein once. The table records about 1 million distinct CDR3 sequences, more than 40% of them present only once. The source material was blood. The receptors come from a woman in her sixties or seventies in good health. The CDR3 runs from the conserved cysteine through the conserved F or W. A D gene is named only where the DNA matches it firmly. Only some rows state a clone size, as once, few, many or a class for expanded clones.

-,TRBV9,-,TRBJ2-6,CASSPNLVASGANVLTF,TGTGCCAGCAGCCCAAACTTGGTGGCATCTGGGGCCAACGTCCTGACTTTC
-,TRBV7-2,TRBD2,TRBJ2-1,CASSASGTSLANEQFF,TGTGCCAGCAGCGCATCCGGGACTAGCCTAGCCAATGAGCAGTTCTTC
-,TRBV12-3/TRBV12-4,-,TRBJ1-2,CASSLEEGRMIRGYGYTF,TGTGCCAGCAGTTTAGAGGAGGGGCGAATGATCCGGGGCTATGGCTACACCTTC
-,TRBV6-1,TRBD2,TRBJ2-1,CASRSGRLAGGGNEQFF,TGTGCCAGCAGGTCTGGAAGACTAGCGGGGGGTGGGAATGAGCAGTTCTTC
-,TRBV4-1,TRBD2,TRBJ2-7,CASSQMTSGTSYEQYF,TGCGCCAGCAGCCAAATGACTAGCGGGACTTCCTACGAGCAGTACTTC
-,TRBV27,-,TRBJ1-1,CASSLSGRETEAFF,TGTGCCAGCAGTTTATCGGGCCGGGAGACTGAAGCTTTCTTT
-,TRBV28,TRBD1,TRBJ1-2,CASSSSPGQGSNYGYTF,TGTGCCAGCAGCTCCTCCCCCGGACAGGGCTCTAACTATGGCTACACCTTC
once,TRBV27,TRBD2,TRBJ2-4,CAGSLSGRRGLAKNIQYF,TGTGCCGGCAGTCTTAGCGGGAGGAGGGGATTAGCCAAAAACATTCAGTACTTC
-,TRBV20-1,TRBD2,TRBJ2-7,CSARTSGYSSYNEQYF,TGCAGTGCGAGGACTAGCGGGTACAGTTCCTACAATGAGCAGTACTTC
-,TRBV10-3,TRBD2,TRBJ2-7,CAPRQGTSGSNEQYF,TGTGCCCCGCGACAGGGGACTAGCGGGAGCAACGAGCAGTACTTC
few,TRBV29-1,-,TRBJ2-1,CSVGGGTEYPNEQFF,TGCAGCGTGGGGGGCGGGACGGAATACCCCAATGAGCAGTTCTTC
few,TRBV20-1,TRBD2,TRBJ2-1,CSAYGEGRSYNEQFF,TGCAGTGCTTATGGGGAGGGCCGATCCTACAATGAGCAGTTCTTC
few,TRBV15,-,TRBJ1-4,CATSRDQSEKLFF,TGTGCCACCAGCAGAGACCAGAGTGAAAAACTGTTTTTT
-,TRBV2,-,TRBJ2-7,CASTPGGIYEQYF,TGTGCCAGCACCCCCGGAGGGATTTACGAGCAGTACTTC
-,TRBV20-1,-,TRBJ1-1,CSARDLARSIEAFF,TGCAGTGCTAGAGACCTAGCGAGGAGCATTGAAGCTTTCTTT
-,TRBV25-1,-,TRBJ2-7,CASSDRPASTYEQYF,TGTGCCAGCAGTGATCGGCCCGCTTCAACCTACGAGCAGTACTTC
-,TRBV5-1,-,TRBJ2-7,CASSLGTVNNEQYF,TGCGCCAGCAGCTTGGGGACAGTCAACAATGAGCAGTACTTC
-,TRBV2,TRBD1,TRBJ2-3,CASTPGQTITDTQYF,TGTGCCAGCACCCCGGGACAGACTATCACAGATACGCAGTATTTT
-,TRBV5-1,-,TRBJ2-1,CASSPEGHNEQFF,TGCGCCAGCAGCCCGGAGGGGCACAATGAGCAGTTCTTC
-,TRBV21-1,-,TRBJ2-3,CASSKEWSTDTQYF,TGTGCCAGCAGCAAAGAGTGGAGCACAGATACGCAGTATTTT
-,TRBV27,-,TRBJ1-5,CAAPIGNQPQHF,TGTGCCGCCCCGATCGGCAATCAGCCCCAGCATTTT
-,TRBV12-3/TRBV12-4,TRBD1,TRBJ2-1,CASSLVGAGTGDNNEQFF,TGTGCCAGCAGTTTAGTAGGTGCCGGGACAGGGGATAACAATGAGCAGTTCTTC
few,TRBV10-3,-,TRBJ2-1,CATRGVARDNEQFF,TGTGCCACCCGCGGGGTAGCGCGAGACAATGAGCAGTTCTTC
-,TRBV6-5,-,TRBJ2-5,CASSYGRADEETQYF,TGTGCCAGCAGTTACGGCCGAGCGGATGAAGAGACCCAGTACTTC
-,TRBV28,-,TRBJ2-7,CASSSSFFEQYF,TGTGCCAGCAGTTCCTCCTTTTTCGAGCAGTACTTC
-,TRBV6-1,-,TRBJ2-3,CASLPGATDTQYF,TGTGCCAGCCTTCCGGGGGCAACAGATACGCAGTATTTT
few,TRBV20-1,TRBD2,TRBJ2-7,CSARESSGRAYEQYF,TGCAGTGCTAGAGAATCTAGCGGGAGAGCCTACGAGCAGTACTTC
-,TRBV9,TRBD2,TRBJ2-1,CASSVGGGSGRAGEQFF,TGTGCCAGCAGCGTAGGAGGTGGGAGCGGGAGGGCCGGTGAGCAGTTCTTC
-,TRBV11-2,TRBD1,TRBJ2-4,CASSLERTGARYF,TGTGCCAGCAGCTTAGAACGGACAGGGGCGAGGTACTTC
-,TRBV11-1,-,TRBJ2-1,CASSFRRTYNEQFF,TGTGCCAGCAGCTTTCGACGGACCTACAATGAGCAGTTCTTC
-,TRBV28,TRBD2,TRBJ2-1,CASSLRALRGRAGEQFF,TGTGCCAGCAGTTTACGGGCCCTCCGCGGGAGGGCCGGTGAGCAGTTCTTC
once,TRBV5-8,TRBD1,TRBJ1-5,CASSRGTGGDQPQHF,TGTGCCAGCAGCCGGGGGACAGGGGGAGATCAGCCCCAGCATTTT
few,TRBV9,-,TRBJ2-1,CASTLTGNEQFF,TGTGCCAGCACCTTAACGGGGAATGAGCAGTTCTTC
-,TRBV11-2,TRBD2,TRBJ2-3,CASSSGDGRAGTDTQYF,TGTGCCAGCAGCTCCGGGGACGGGAGGGCGGGCACAGATACGCAGTATTTT
few,TRBV6-5,-,TRBJ2-1,CASSQSPVNEQFF,TGTGCCAGCAGCCAGAGTCCGGTAAATGAGCAGTTCTTC
few,TRBV7-9,-,TRBJ2-1,CASSYAREVNEQFF,TGTGCCAGCAGCTACGCGCGGGAAGTCAATGAGCAGTTCTTC
few,TRBV2,-,TRBJ2-7,CASSDGRYYEQYF,TGTGCCAGCAGTGACGGGAGATACTACGAGCAGTACTTC
-,TRBV24-1,-,TRBJ2-5,CATSEGSNWDQETQYF,TGTGCCACCAGTGAGGGGAGCAACTGGGACCAAGAGACCCAGTACTTC
-,TRBV27,-,TRBJ2-1,CASSPKTLALSYNEQFF,TGTGCCAGCAGTCCGAAGACGCTGGCCCTCTCCTACAATGAGCAGTTCTTC
few,TRBV7-2,-,TRBJ2-5,CASSSPTRETQYF,TGTGCCAGCAGCTCCCCTACCCGGGAGACCCAGTACTTC
-,TRBV27,-,TRBJ1-2,CASSLSSGVGYTF,TGTGCCAGCAGTTTATCCTCCGGGGTAGGCTACACCTTC
few,TRBV10-2,-,TRBJ2-6,CASSESGAGANVLTF,TGCGCCAGCAGTGAGTCTGGGGCTGGGGCCAACGTCCTGACTTTC
-,TRBV28,-,TRBJ1-1,CASSPLMGNTEAFF,TGTGCCAGCAGTCCCTTGATGGGTAACACTGAAGCTTTCTTT
few,TRBV4-1,TRBD2,TRBJ2-7,CASSQGYSGSRKDEQYF,TGCGCCAGCAGCCAAGGGTATAGCGGGAGTCGAAAAGACGAGCAGTACTTC
-,TRBV7-9,-,TRBJ2-5,CASTFAAYYNEQYF,TGTGCCAGCACCTTTGCGGCGTACTACAATGAGCAGTACTTC
-,TRBV5-1,TRBD1,TRBJ1-6,CASSETDRVIYNSPLHF,TGCGCCAGCAGCGAAACGGACAGGGTTATTTATAATTCACCCCTCCACTTT
-,TRBV2,-,TRBJ1-4,CASSDQGEKLFF,TGTGCCAGCAGTGATCAGGGTGAAAAACTGTTTTTT
-,TRBV10-1,-,TRBJ2-2,CASSETVRANTGELFF,TGCGCCAGCAGTGAGACCGTACGGGCGAACACCGGGGAGCTGTTTTTT
-,TRBV5-1,-,TRBJ2-1,CASSLESFRGNEQFF,TGCGCCAGCAGCTTGGAAAGTTTCAGAGGAAATGAGCAGTTCTTC
few,TRBV28,TRBD2,TRBJ2-1,CASRTGGVAYNEQFF,TGTGCCAGTCGGACGGGGGGGGTCGCCTACAATGAGCAGTTCTTC
few,TRBV14,-,TRBJ1-2,CASSYGQPYGYTF,TGTGCCAGCAGCTATGGACAGCCCTATGGCTACACCTTC